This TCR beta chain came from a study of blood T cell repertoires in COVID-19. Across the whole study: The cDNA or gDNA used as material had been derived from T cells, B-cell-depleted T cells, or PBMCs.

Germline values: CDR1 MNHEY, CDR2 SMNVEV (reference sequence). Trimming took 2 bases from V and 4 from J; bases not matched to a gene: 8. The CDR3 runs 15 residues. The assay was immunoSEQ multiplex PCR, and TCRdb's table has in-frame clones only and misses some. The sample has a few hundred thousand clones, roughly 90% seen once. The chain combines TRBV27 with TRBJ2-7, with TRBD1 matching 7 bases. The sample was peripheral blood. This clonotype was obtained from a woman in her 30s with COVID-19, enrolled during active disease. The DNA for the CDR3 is TGTGCCAGCAGTTTAAACACAGGGGAAAGGTACGAGCAGTACTTC. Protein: CASSLNTGERYEQYF.